The clone carrying this T cell receptor (beta chain) was seen only a few times. Its target is not known. CD8+ and CD4+ T cells from blood underwent TCR beta sequencing. This sample stems from a study of CD8 T cells in Susac syndrome. The CDR3 runs to 16 residues. Looked up from germline, CDR1 is SGHAT and CDR2 is FQNNGV. J was trimmed by 4 bases and V by 4 bases; bases with no gene match: 7. cDNA came from roughly 0.5 to 1 ug RNA primed by random hexamers. immunoSEQ multiplex PCR amplified TCR beta CDR3 across 54 Vbeta, 13 Jbeta. One entry per CDR3 protein, called by TCRdb with MiXCR from the immunoSEQ multiplex PCR reads. The sample holds almost 450,000 distinct CDR3 sequences; approximately 89% are singletons and the top ten take roughly 0.1%. Study-wide results and limits: TCR sequencing and HLA analysis covered a relatively small number of individuals.

Sequencing used CD8+ T cells from PBMCs. This sequence joins TRBV11-2 and TRBJ2-7; 13 nucleotides agree with TRBD2. This clonotype originated in a human donor with multiple sclerosis. The CDR3 DNA follows: TGTGCCAGCAGCTCCCCCGGGACTAGCGGGGAATACGAGCAGTACTTC. Residues: CASSSPGTSGEYEQYF.